This TCR beta chain was profiled in a study of blood T cells in healthy people across ages. The CDR3 runs 12 residues. Between the trimmed V and J ends, which lost 10 bases and 8 bases, there was a span of 17 bases. Germline V gives CDR1 ENHRY, CDR2 SYGVKD. This clonotype was seen a few times. Its antigen is unidentified. Findings of the study overall: No one knew whether donors had CMV, which possibly confounded expanded clonotype changes.

The authors ran a second PCR of roughly 6 to 11 cycles using a sample-barcoded 5' primer and a J-beta primer mix. Template switching added a 12-random-nucleotide identifier to every cDNA molecule. TCRdb analysed the 5' RACE reads with MiXCR anew, one entry per CDR3 protein. The sample holds fewer than 950,000 distinct CDR3 sequences; about 34% are singletons and the top ten take about an eighth. The draw of peripheral blood yielded roughly 9.1 milliliters from each donor. This clonotype was obtained from a man aged 18 to 29 in good health. The chain employs TRBV10-3 and TRBJ1-2; D unclear. Source material: blood. This CDR3 reads CASGSRGGGYTF. CDR3 nucleotides: TGTGCCAGTGGGTCTCGGGGAGGGGGCTACACCTTC.